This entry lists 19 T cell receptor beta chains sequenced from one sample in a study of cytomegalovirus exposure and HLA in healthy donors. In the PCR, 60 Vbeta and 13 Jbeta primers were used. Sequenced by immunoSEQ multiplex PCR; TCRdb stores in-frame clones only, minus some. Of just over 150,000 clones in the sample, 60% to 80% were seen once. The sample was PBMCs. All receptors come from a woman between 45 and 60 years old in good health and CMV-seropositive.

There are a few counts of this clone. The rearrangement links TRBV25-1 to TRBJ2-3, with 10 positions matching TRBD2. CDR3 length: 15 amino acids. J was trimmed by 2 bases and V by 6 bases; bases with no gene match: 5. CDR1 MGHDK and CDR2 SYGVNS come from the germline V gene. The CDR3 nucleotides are TGTGCCAGCAGCATACTAGCGGGGACCACAGATACGCAGTATTTT. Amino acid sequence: CASSILAGTTDTQYF.

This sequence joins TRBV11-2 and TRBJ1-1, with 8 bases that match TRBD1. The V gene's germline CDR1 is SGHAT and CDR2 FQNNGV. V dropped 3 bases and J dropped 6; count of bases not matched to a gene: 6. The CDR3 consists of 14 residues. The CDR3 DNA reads TGTGCCAGCAGCTTCGTCAGGGGGCCGGCTGAAGCTTTCTTT. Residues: CASSFVRGPAEAFF.

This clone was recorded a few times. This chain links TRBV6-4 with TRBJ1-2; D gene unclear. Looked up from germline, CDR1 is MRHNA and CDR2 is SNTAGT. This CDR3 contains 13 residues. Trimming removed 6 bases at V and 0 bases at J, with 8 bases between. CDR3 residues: CASSPEANYGYTF. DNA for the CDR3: TGTGCCAGCAGCCCTGAGGCTAACTATGGCTACACCTTC.

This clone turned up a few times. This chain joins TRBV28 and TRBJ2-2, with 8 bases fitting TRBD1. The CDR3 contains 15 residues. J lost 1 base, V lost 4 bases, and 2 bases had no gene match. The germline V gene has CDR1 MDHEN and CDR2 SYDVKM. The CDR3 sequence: CASSSGQGNTGELFF. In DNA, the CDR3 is TGTGCCAGCAGTTCCGGACAGGGGAACACCGGGGAGCTGTTTTTT.

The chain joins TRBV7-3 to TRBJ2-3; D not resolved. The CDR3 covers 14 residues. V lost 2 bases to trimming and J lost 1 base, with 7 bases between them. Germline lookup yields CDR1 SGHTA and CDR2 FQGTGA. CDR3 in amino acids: CASSLEFGTDTQYF. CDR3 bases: TGTGCCAGCAGCTTAGAGTTCGGCACAGATACGCAGTATTTT.

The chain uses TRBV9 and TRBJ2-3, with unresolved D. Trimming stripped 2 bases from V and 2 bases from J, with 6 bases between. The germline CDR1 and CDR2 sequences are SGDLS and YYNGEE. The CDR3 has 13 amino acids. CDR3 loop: CASSVRYTDTQYF. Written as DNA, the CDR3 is TGTGCCAGCAGCGTCAGATACACAGATACGCAGTATTTT.

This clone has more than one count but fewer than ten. CDR3 bases: TGTGCCAGCAGTTACTTCCCTAGCGGGAATGAGCAGTTCTTC. Its translation is CASSYFPSGNEQFF. J is TRBJ2-1 and V is TRBV6-5; 8 positions match TRBD2. The CDR3 length is 14 residues. The V segment lost 1 base and the J segment 7 bases; nucleotides outside the gene matches: 3. CDR1 and CDR2 from the germline V gene are MNHEY and SVGAGI.

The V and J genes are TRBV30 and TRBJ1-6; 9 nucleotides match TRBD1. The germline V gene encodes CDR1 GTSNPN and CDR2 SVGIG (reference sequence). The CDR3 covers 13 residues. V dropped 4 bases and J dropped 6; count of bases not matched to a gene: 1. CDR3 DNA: TGTGCCTGGACACAGGGGGCTAATTCACCCCTCCACTTT. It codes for CAWTQGANSPLHF.

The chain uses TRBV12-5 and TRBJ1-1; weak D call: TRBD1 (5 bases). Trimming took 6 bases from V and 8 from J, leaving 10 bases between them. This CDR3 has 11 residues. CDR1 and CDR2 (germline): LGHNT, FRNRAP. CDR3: CASGSGGEAFF. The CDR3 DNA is TGTGCTAGTGGCTCCGGGGGGGAAGCTTTCTTT.

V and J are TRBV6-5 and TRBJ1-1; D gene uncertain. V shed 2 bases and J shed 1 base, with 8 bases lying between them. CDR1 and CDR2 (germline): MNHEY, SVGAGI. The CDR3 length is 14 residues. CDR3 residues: CASSYGRQNTEAFF. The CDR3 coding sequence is TGTGCCAGCAGTTACGGCAGGCAGAACACTGAAGCTTTCTTT.

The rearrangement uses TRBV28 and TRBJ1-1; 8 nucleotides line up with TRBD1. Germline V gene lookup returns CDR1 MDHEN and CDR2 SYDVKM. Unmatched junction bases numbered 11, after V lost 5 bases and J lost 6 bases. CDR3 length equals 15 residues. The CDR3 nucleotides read TGTGCCAGCAGTCCCACAGGGGGAATAAGGGCTGAAGCTTTCTTT. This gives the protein CASSPTGGIRAEAFF.

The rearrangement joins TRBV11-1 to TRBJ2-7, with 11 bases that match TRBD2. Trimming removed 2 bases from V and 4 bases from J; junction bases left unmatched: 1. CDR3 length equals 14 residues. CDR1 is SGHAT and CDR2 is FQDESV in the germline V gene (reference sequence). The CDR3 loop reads CASSLLAGGYEQYF. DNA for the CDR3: TGTGCCAGCAGCTTACTAGCGGGAGGATACGAGCAGTACTTC.

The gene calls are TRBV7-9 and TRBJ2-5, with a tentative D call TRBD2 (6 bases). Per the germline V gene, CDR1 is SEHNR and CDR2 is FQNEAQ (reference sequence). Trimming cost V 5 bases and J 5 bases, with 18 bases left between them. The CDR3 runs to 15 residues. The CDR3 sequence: CASSLGTPTQETQYF. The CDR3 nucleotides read TGTGCCAGCAGCCTCGGGACTCCTACCCAGGAGACCCAGTACTTC. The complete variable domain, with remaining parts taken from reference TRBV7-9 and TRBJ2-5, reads DTGVSQNPRHKITKRGQNVTFRCDPISEHNRLYWYRQTLGQGPEFLTYFQNEAQLEKSRLLSDRFSAERPKGSFSTLEIQRTEQGDSAMYLCASSLGTPTQETQYFGPGTRLLVL.

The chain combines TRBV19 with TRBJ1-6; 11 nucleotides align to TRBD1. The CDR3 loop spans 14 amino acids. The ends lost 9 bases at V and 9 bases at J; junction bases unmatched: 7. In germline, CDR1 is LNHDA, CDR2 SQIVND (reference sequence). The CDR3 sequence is CASRDRGSTSPLHF. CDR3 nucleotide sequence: TGTGCCAGCAGGGACAGGGGGAGTACTTCACCCCTCCACTTT.

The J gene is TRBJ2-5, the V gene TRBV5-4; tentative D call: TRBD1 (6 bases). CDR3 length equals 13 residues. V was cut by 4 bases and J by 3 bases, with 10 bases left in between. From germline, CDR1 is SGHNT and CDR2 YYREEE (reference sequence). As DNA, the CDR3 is TGTGCCAGCAGCCTAGGGGGAGAAGAGACCCAGTACTTC. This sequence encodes CASSLGGEETQYF.

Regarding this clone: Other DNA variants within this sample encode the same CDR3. The CDR3, as DNA: TGCAGCGTTGGACAGGGATACACCGGGGAGCTGTTTTTT. Amino acids: CSVGQGYTGELFF. The chain is built from TRBV29-1 and TRBJ2-2, with 7 nucleotides matching TRBD1. The germline gives CDR1 SQVTM, CDR2 ANQGSEA. The CDR3 sequence is 13 residues long. V lost 4 bases, J lost 3 bases, and 2 bases stayed unmatched.

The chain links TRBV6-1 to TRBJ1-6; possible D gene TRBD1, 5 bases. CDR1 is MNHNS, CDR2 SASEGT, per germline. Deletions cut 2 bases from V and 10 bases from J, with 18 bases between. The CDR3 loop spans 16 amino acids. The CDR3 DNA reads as TGTGCCAGCAGTGAACGATTCAGGCAGGGTGGCTCACCCCTCCACTTT. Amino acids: CASSERFRQGGSPLHF.

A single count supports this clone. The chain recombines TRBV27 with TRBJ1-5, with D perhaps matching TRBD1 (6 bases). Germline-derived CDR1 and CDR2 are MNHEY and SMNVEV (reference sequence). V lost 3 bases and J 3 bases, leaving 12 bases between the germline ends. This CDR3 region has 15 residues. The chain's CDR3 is CASSFRGSPNQPQHF. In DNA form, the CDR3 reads TGTGCCAGCAGTTTCAGGGGTTCCCCCAATCAGCCCCAGCATTTT.

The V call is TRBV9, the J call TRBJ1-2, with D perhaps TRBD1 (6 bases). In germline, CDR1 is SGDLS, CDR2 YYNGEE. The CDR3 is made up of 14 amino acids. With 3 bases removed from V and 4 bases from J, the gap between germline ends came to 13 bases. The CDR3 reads CASSGQVGSYGYTF. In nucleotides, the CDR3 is TGTGCCAGCAGCGGACAGGTGGGCAGCTATGGCTACACCTTC.